One sample yielded the 17 T cell receptor beta chains listed below, sequenced in a study of blood T cell repertoires in COVID-19. The table came from immunoSEQ multiplex PCR; TCRdb's copy has only in-frame clones and leaves some out. The data contain about 110,000 clones, over 75% of them singletons. The sample consisted of peripheral blood. The source is a man in his sixties or seventies with active or convalescent COVID-19.

The rearrangement joins TRBV5-4 to TRBJ2-4; a possible D gene is TRBD2 (5 bases). The V end was cut by 0 bases, the J end by 6 bases, with 7 bases between. This CDR3 has 13 amino acids. The germline V gene encodes CDR1 SGHNT and CDR2 YYREEE (reference sequence). Here the CDR3 DNA reads TGTGCCAGCAGCTTGGGTGGGAGAAACATTCAGTACTTC. It yields the protein CASSLGGRNIQYF.

This clone occurred a few times. The chain combines TRBV5-1 with TRBJ2-1, with a tentative D call TRBD2 (7 bases). Trimming took 6 bases from V and 0 from J, leaving 13 bases between them. Germline V gene data show CDR1 as SGHRS and CDR2 as YFSETQ. The CDR3 runs to 15 residues. The CDR3 region is CASKGGGSSYNEQFF. CDR3 nucleotide sequence: TGCGCCAGCAAAGGGGGGGGCAGCTCCTACAATGAGCAGTTCTTC.

The chain has TRBV10-3 and TRBJ1-6; TRBD1 matches 7 bases. Germline V gene lookup returns CDR1 ENHRY and CDR2 SYGVKD. This CDR3 region has 15 residues. V shed 2 bases, J shed 10 bases, and the junction held 8 bases outside the gene matches. The CDR3 spells CAISELDRERSPLHF. As DNA, the CDR3 is TGTGCCATCAGTGAGCTCGACAGGGAGAGATCACCCCTCCACTTT.

The chain is built from TRBV6-5 and TRBJ2-1, with 8 bases fitting TRBD1. Germline CDR1 and CDR2: MNHEY and SVGAGI. The CDR3 spans 14 residues. V lost 7 bases to trimming and J lost 4 bases; unmatched junction nucleotides: 6. CDR3 sequence: CASNTGQGYNEQFF. DNA for the CDR3: TGTGCCAGCAATACTGGACAGGGATACAATGAGCAGTTCTTC.

The V and J genes are TRBV9 and TRBJ2-3, with 8 positions matching TRBD2. The CDR3 length is 16 residues. Germline-derived CDR1 and CDR2 are SGDLS and YYNGEE. Germline trimming cut 4 bases from V and 2 bases from J; bases unmatched to any gene: 9. CDR3 in amino acids: CASSPYGGGLTDTQYF. The CDR3 DNA reads TGTGCCAGCAGCCCCTACGGCGGGGGGCTCACAGATACGCAGTATTTT.

The chain employs TRBV5-1 and TRBJ1-1; D not resolved. The CDR3 length is 12 residues. Germline CDR1 SGHRS, CDR2 YFSETQ. The V end lost 0 bases, the J end lost 4 bases, and 4 bases lay between the germline ends. This CDR3 reads CASSLVLTEAFF. CDR3 DNA: TGCGCCAGCAGCTTGGTTCTCACTGAAGCTTTCTTT.

The chain couples TRBV3-1 (or the pseudogene TRBV3-2) to TRBJ2-1; no clear D. Trimming took off 1 base at V and 9 bases at J, with 7 bases between the two ends. In germline, CDR1 is LGHDT, CDR2 YNNKEL (reference sequence). The CDR3 has 12 residues. This CDR3 reads CASSQGGVEQFF. As DNA, the CDR3 is TGTGCCAGCAGCCAAGGCGGAGTTGAGCAGTTCTTC.

The rearrangement joins TRBV5-1 to TRBJ1-2; 7 positions match TRBD1. Germline V gene data show CDR1 as SGHRS and CDR2 as YFSETQ. The CDR3 totals 15 residues. Trimming removed 0 bases from V and 0 bases from J; junction bases left unmatched: 2. The DNA of the CDR3 is TGCGCCAGCAGCTTGGGACAGGGCCCTAACTATGGCTACACCTTC. Its protein is CASSLGQGPNYGYTF.

The chain combines TRBV6-5 with TRBJ1-3; TRBD1 agrees at 7 bases. J was trimmed by 0 bases and V by 6 bases; bases with no gene match: 2. This CDR3 has 14 amino acids. Germline CDR1 MNHEY, CDR2 SVGAGI. CDR3 sequence: CASSRGSSGNTIYF. Written as DNA, the CDR3 is TGTGCCAGCAGCAGGGGGAGCTCTGGAAACACCATATATTTT.

The rearrangement uses TRBV9 and TRBJ1-4, with D possibly being TRBD1 (5 bases). Germline CDR1 and CDR2: SGDLS and YYNGEE. Trimming removed 0 bases at V and 0 bases at J, with 12 bases between. This CDR3 is built from 17 residues. The CDR3 spells CASSVGAGGATNEKLFF. In DNA, the CDR3 is TGTGCCAGCAGCGTAGGGGCAGGAGGGGCAACTAATGAAAAACTGTTTTTT. Filled out from reference TRBV9 and TRBJ1-4, the complete variable domain reads DSGVTQTPKHLITATGQRVTLRCSPRSGDLSVYWYQQSLDQGLQFLIQYYNGEERAKGNILERFSAQQFPDLHSELNLSSLELGDSALYFCASSVGAGGATNEKLFFGSGTQLSVL.

The J gene is TRBJ2-3, the V gene TRBV7-6, with unresolved D. Trimming cost V 5 bases and J 4 bases, with 7 bases left between them. The CDR3 covers 12 residues. The V gene's germline CDR1 is SGHVS and CDR2 FNYEAQ. The DNA of the CDR3 is TGTGCCAGCAGCCTGAGCGCAGATACGCAGTATTTT. Amino acids: CASSLSADTQYF.

CDR3 nucleotides: TGTGCCAGCAGTGGACAGGGGGCGCGGGCTTTCTTT. This translates into CASSGQGARAFF. The chain carries TRBV2 and TRBJ1-1, with TRBD1 matching 10 bases. The CDR3 length is 12 residues. After removal of 4 bases from V and 11 bases from J, the junction contained 4 bases not matched to a gene. The germline V gene encodes CDR1 SNHLY and CDR2 FYNNEI.

The rearrangement joins TRBV2 to TRBJ1-4; 12 nucleotides agree with TRBD1. Trimming at V came to 5 bases and at J to 7 bases, leaving 11 bases not matched to a gene. The CDR3 length is 17 residues. Germline V CDR1 and CDR2: SNHLY, FYNNEI. The CDR3 protein is CASSSGTGGSRSEKLFF. The CDR3 DNA reads as TGTGCCAGCAGTTCCGGGACAGGGGGCTCGAGGAGTGAAAAACTGTTTTTT.

The V and J genes are TRBV5-4 and TRBJ2-2, with 7 bases lining up with TRBD1. This CDR3 region has 15 residues. The J segment lost 1 base and the V segment lost 4 bases, leaving 4 bases of the junction unmatched. From germline, CDR1 is SGHNT and CDR2 YYREEE (reference sequence). CDR3 nucleotides: TGTGCCAGCAGCCAGCGGACAGGGAACACCGGGGAGCTGTTTTTT. As protein: CASSQRTGNTGELFF.

This clone has only a few counts. The chain is built from TRBV18 and TRBJ1-2; D is perhaps TRBD1 (6 bases). The CDR3 extends over 16 amino acids. Germline V CDR1 and CDR2: KGHSH, LQKENI. V lost 6 bases and J lost 5, with 22 bases in between. As DNA, the CDR3 is TGTGCCAGCTCCCCGGGCTTCACGACAGGCCGTTATGGCTACACCTTC. Protein product: CASSPGFTTGRYGYTF. Full variable domain (missing parts from reference TRBV18 and TRBJ1-2): NAGVMQNPRHLVRRRGQEARLRCSPMKGHSHVYWYRQLPEEGLKFMVYLQKENIIDESGMPKERFSAEFPKEGPSILRIQQVVRGDSAAYFCASSPGFTTGRYGYTFGSGTRLTVV.

V usage is TRBV6-5 and J usage is TRBJ1-5, with D possibly matching TRBD1 (5 bases). V lost 7 bases and J 3 bases, leaving 10 bases between the germline ends. This CDR3 spans 13 amino acids. Germline V gene lookup returns CDR1 MNHEY and CDR2 SVGAGI. CDR3 sequence (DNA): TGTGCCAGCATCCGGGACTTCAATCAGCCCCAGCATTTT. This gives the protein CASIRDFNQPQHF.

The rearrangement uses TRBV18 and TRBJ1-2, with D maybe TRBD1 (5 bases). The V gene's germline CDR1 is KGHSH and CDR2 LQKENI. V dropped 3 bases and J dropped 5 bases, with 16 bases sitting between them. This CDR3 has 15 residues. CDR3 loop: CASSPFARGDYGYTF. CDR3 nucleotides: TGTGCCAGCTCACCTTTCGCCCGGGGGGATTATGGCTACACCTTC.